This TCR beta chain was sequenced in a study of cytomegalovirus exposure and HLA in healthy donors. Measured with immunoSEQ multiplex PCR; TCRdb has only the in-frame clones, and not every one. The sample contains about 160,000 clones, approximately 90% of which appear only once. Study-level points and caveats: TCR clusters originating in the first cohort tended to co-occur in the roughly 120 validation repertoires, according to a later analysis. Some TCR beta chains (around 180 of them) were listed as cytomegalovirus-associated.

The junction had 3 bases not matched to a gene; V was cut back by 2 bases and J by 3 bases. CDR3 length: 15 residues. Germline V gene data show CDR1 as SGHVS and CDR2 as FQNEAQ. A few counts support this clone. Antigen unknown. This chain connects TRBV7-8 to TRBJ1-3, with 8 bases lining up with TRBD1. The sample comprised PBMCs. The TCR comes from a man between 18 and 35 years old in good health and CMV-seronegative. The CDR3 DNA is TGTGCCAGCAGCTTAAGCGGGACAGGTGGAAACACCATATATTTT. It yields the protein CASSLSGTGGNTIYF. The full variable domain, with the rest looked up from reference TRBV7-8 and TRBJ1-3, is GAGVSQSPRYKVAKRGQDVALRCDPISGHVSLFWYQQALGQGPEFLTYFQNEAQLDKSGLPSDRFFAERPEGSVSTLKIQRTQQEDSAVYLCASSLSGTGGNTIYFGEGSWLTVV.